Each of the 19 T cell receptor beta chains below was sequenced from the same sample in a study of T cells in Graves' hyperthyroidism and ophthalmopathy. The source material, RNA transcripts, was used to amplify TCR beta CDR3 regions. Initially, a first-round RT-PCR of the TCR CDR3 employed the HTBI primer set. Each CDR3 protein gets one entry after TCRdb re-called the multiplex PCR reads with MiXCR. The sample lists about 640,000 distinct CDR3 sequences; approximately 15% were seen once. The material sequenced was blood. These receptors all stem from a woman between 45 and 65 years old with Graves' ophthalmopathy.

This clonotype has ten or more counts. The chain uses TRBV27 and TRBJ2-3; the match to TRBD2 covers 8 bases. From germline, CDR1 is MNHEY and CDR2 SMNVEV (reference sequence). V trimming: 4 bases; J trimming: 3 bases; junction bases outside the gene matches: 6. This CDR3 has 15 amino acids. This CDR3 is CASSSIAGRTDTQYF. The CDR3 nucleotides read TGTGCCAGCAGTTCAATAGCGGGAAGAACAGATACGCAGTATTTT.

This clonotype was observed a few times. The V call is TRBV28, the J call TRBJ2-1, with TRBD2 matching over 11 bases. Losses at the gene ends were 5 bases for V and 8 bases for J; bases not matched to a gene: 8. CDR3 size: 15 residues. The germline V gene has CDR1 MDHEN and CDR2 SYDVKM. The CDR3 loop is CASSALAGGGHEQFF. The CDR3 region has the DNA TGTGCCAGCAGTGCCTTAGCGGGAGGGGGCCATGAGCAGTTCTTC.

This rearrangement joins TRBV27 to TRBJ1-2; D may be TRBD1 (6 bases). This CDR3 has 14 amino acids. The germline gives CDR1 MNHEY, CDR2 SMNVEV (reference sequence). V dropped 3 bases and J dropped 5 bases, with 13 bases sitting between them. The CDR3 loop reads CASSFAGVGYGYTF. The CDR3, as DNA: TGTGCCAGCAGTTTCGCAGGGGTAGGATATGGCTACACCTTC.

As DNA, the CDR3 is TGTGCTAGTGGTTTGGCGACAGGGGGCTGGACTGAAGCTTTCTTT. Amino acid sequence: CASGLATGGWTEAFF. The chain employs TRBV12-5 and TRBJ1-1, with TRBD1 identical over 10 bases. The V gene end was trimmed by 1 base and the J gene end by 5 bases; junction bases not matched to a gene: 4. This CDR3 has 15 amino acids. Germline assignment: CDR1 LGHNT and CDR2 FRNRAP.

The table lists this clonotype with many counts. The chain uses TRBV2 and TRBJ2-7; 11 bases are a match to TRBD2. Germline V gene data show CDR1 as SNHLY and CDR2 as FYNNEI. The junction had 3 bases not matched to a gene; V was cut back by 4 bases and J by 1 base. The CDR3 loop spans 15 amino acids. The DNA of the CDR3 is TGTGCCAGCAGTGGTGGGACTAGCGGTTCCTACGAGCAGTACTTC. It specifies CASSGGTSGSYEQYF.

This clonotype occurred many times. This rearrangement joins TRBV28 to TRBJ2-1, with 8 bases fitting TRBD1. CDR1 is MDHEN and CDR2 is SYDVKM in the germline V gene. The length of the CDR3 is 15 residues. V lost 5 bases to trimming and J lost 4 bases; unmatched junction nucleotides: 7. CDR3 DNA sequence: TGTGCCAGCAGTGCCGGACAGGGAAGATACAATGAGCAGTTCTTC. Translation gives CASSAGQGRYNEQFF.

V gene TRBV28 combines with J gene TRBJ2-1; TRBD2 matches at 9 bases. Germline CDR1 is MDHEN and CDR2 is SYDVKM. The V segment lost 1 base and the J segment 7 bases; nucleotides outside the gene matches: 11. This CDR3 has 17 amino acids. The CDR3 loop is CASSLYWSLAGRNEQFF. The CDR3, as DNA: TGTGCCAGCAGTTTATATTGGTCGCTAGCGGGAAGGAATGAGCAGTTCTTC. Using reference TRBV28 and TRBJ2-1 for the parts outside the CDR3, the full variable domain is DVKVTQSSRYLVKRTGEKVFLECVQDMDHENMFWYRQDPGLGLRLIYFSYDVKMKEKGDIPEGYSVSREKKERFSLILESASTNQTSMYLCASSLYWSLAGRNEQFFGPGTRLTVL.

This clonotype was detected many times. The chain couples TRBV28 to TRBJ2-4; D perhaps matches TRBD1 (7 bases). V was clipped by 1 base and J by 2 bases, with 12 bases between them. Germline V gene sequence: CDR1 MDHEN, CDR2 SYDVKM. The CDR3 consists of 16 residues. The CDR3: CASSLLTGRSKNIQYF. Written as DNA, the CDR3 is TGTGCCAGCAGTTTATTGACAGGGAGGTCCAAAAACATTCAGTACTTC.

The chain recombines TRBV19 with TRBJ1-5; a weak D match, TRBD1 (6 bases). The CDR3 totals 15 residues. V lost 3 bases and J 2 bases, leaving 11 bases between the germline ends. Germline loops: CDR1 LNHDA, CDR2 SQIVND (reference sequence). The DNA of the CDR3 is TGTGCCAGTAGTATCCTGGGGGCAGGCAATCAGCCCCAGCATTTT. Translating it yields CASSILGAGNQPQHF. The full variable domain, rest sourced from reference TRBV19 and TRBJ1-5, is DGGITQSPKYLFRKEGQNVTLSCEQNLNHDAMYWYRQDPGQGLRLIYYSQIVNDFQKGDIAEGYSVSREKKESFPLTVTSAQKNPTAFYLCASSILGAGNQPQHFGDGTRLSIL.

The chain has TRBV4-1 and TRBJ2-1; 7 nucleotides align to TRBD2. V shed 6 bases, J shed 5 bases, and the junction held 10 bases outside the gene matches. CDR1 MGHRA and CDR2 YSYEKL come from the germline V gene. This CDR3 has 15 residues. In DNA form, the CDR3 reads TGCGCCAGCAGGCCTGACGGGAGGCCCCACAATGAGCAGTTCTTC. Translation gives CASRPDGRPHNEQFF.

This clonotype is a singleton in its sample. The gene calls are TRBV18 and TRBJ1-1, with D maybe TRBD1 (5 bases). The length of the CDR3 is 13 residues. V shed 3 bases and J shed 6 bases, with 11 bases lying between them. Germline CDR1 KGHSH, CDR2 LQKENI. The CDR3 bases are TGTGCCAGCTCACCGGGAGGGGCGGCTGAAGCTTTCTTT. Translated: CASSPGGAAEAFF.

This clonotype was seen repeatedly, ten times or more. The V and J genes are TRBV5-1 and TRBJ2-1; 15 bases map to TRBD2. The V and J ends lost 3 bases and 6 bases, in that order; junction bases with no gene match: 4. The CDR3 is made up of 16 amino acids. Germline CDR1 SGHRS, CDR2 YFSETQ. CDR3 sequence reads: CASSWGLAGGTNEQFF. The DNA for the CDR3 is TGCGCCAGCAGCTGGGGACTAGCGGGAGGAACCAATGAGCAGTTCTTC.

Many counts were recorded for this clonotype. V is TRBV3-1 and J is TRBJ1-2; 7 nucleotides align to TRBD1. This CDR3 has 15 amino acids. V dropped 0 bases and J dropped 5; count of bases not matched to a gene: 6. Looked up from germline, CDR1 is LGHDT and CDR2 is YNNKEL (reference sequence). The CDR3 nucleotides read TGTGCCAGCAGCCAAGAACCGACAGGGACGTATGGCTACACCTTC. This gives the protein CASSQEPTGTYGYTF. Full variable domain (remainder filled in from reference TRBV3-1 and TRBJ1-2): DTAVSQTPKYLVTQMGNDKSIKCEQNLGHDTMYWYKQDSKKFLKIMFSYNNKELIINETVPNRFSPKSPDKAHLNLHINSLELGDSAVYFCASSQEPTGTYGYTFGSGTRLTVV.

This clonotype was found many times. This chain connects TRBV6-2 or TRBV6-3 to TRBJ1-2; D gene unclear. V was cut by 4 bases and J by 8 bases, with 11 bases left in between. Germline V gene data show CDR1 as MNHEY and CDR2 as SVGEGT. The CDR3 is 12 residues long. CDR3 nucleotide sequence: TGTGCCAGCAGTTCCTCGACGGTGGGCTACACCTTC. Its protein is CASSSSTVGYTF.

This clonotype was seen only a few times. V is TRBV6-2 or TRBV6-3 and J is TRBJ2-2; D unclear. Germline-derived CDR1 and CDR2 are MNHEY and SVGEGT. V gave up 2 bases and J gave up 1 base, with 8 bases separating them. The CDR3 covers 15 residues. The CDR3 protein is CASSYSVQNTGELFF. The CDR3 bases are TGTGCCAGCAGTTACAGCGTACAGAACACCGGGGAGCTGTTTTTT.

The table lists this clonotype with a few counts. The J gene is TRBJ1-1, the V gene TRBV4-2; D ambiguous. Germline loops: CDR1 LGHNA, CDR2 YNFKEQ. The CDR3 loop spans 13 amino acids. Trimming stripped 4 bases from V and 3 bases from J, with 9 bases between. CDR3 loop: CASSRTDDTEAFF. The DNA for the CDR3 is TGTGCCAGCAGCCGGACGGACGACACTGAAGCTTTCTTT.

This clonotype was observed at least ten times. CDR3 loop: CASSFVRGVDYTF. CDR3 coding DNA: TGTGCCAGCAGTTTTGTCAGGGGAGTTGACTACACCTTC. This chain uses TRBV12-3 or TRBV12-4 with TRBJ1-2, with a weak D call TRBD1 (6 bases). V lost 3 bases to trimming and J lost 10 bases, with 15 bases between them. CDR3 length: 13 residues.

This clonotype was counted many times. This sequence joins TRBV11-2 and TRBJ2-1; D ambiguous. V was shortened by 1 base and J by 0 bases, with 10 bases between the two germline ends. CDR3 length: 16 residues. CDR1 is SGHAT, CDR2 FQNNGV, per germline. CDR3 region: CASSLVEESSYNEQFF. Here the CDR3 DNA reads TGTGCCAGCAGCTTAGTAGAGGAGAGCTCCTACAATGAGCAGTTCTTC.

Ten or more counts support this clonotype. The CDR3 DNA reads as TGTGCCAGCAGTCCCCCACAGGGTTATGAGCAGTTCTTC. This encodes CASSPPQGYEQFF. V and J are TRBV28 and TRBJ2-1, with a possible D match to TRBD1 (6 bases). Germline CDR1 MDHEN, CDR2 SYDVKM. The CDR3 covers 13 residues. V was shortened by 5 bases and J by 8 bases, with 13 bases between the two germline ends.